This T cell receptor (beta chain) was observed in a study of PD-L1 blockade in urothelial cancer. For the study at large: In the patient group, twenty-five of 29 were males with bladder-origin urothelial cancer. Prior chemotherapy regimens per patient numbered 0 to 3. Blood samples had a median of approximately 150,000 T cells, roughly 83,000 unique TCRs, and clonality more than 0.075.

The length of the CDR3 is 15 residues. V was clipped by 3 bases and J by 5 bases; unmatched bases: 6. The germline CDR1 and CDR2 sequences are MNHNS and SASEGT. All patients carried locally advanced or metastatic urothelial carcinoma. TCRdb's copy holds only in-frame clones and misses some; the assay was immunoSEQ multiplex PCR. The sample includes about 91,000 clones, 85% to 95% of them seen just once. The input for sequencing was PBMCs, taken around atezolizumab (anti-PD-L1) treatment. This sequence originates from a man aged 60 to 69 with urothelial cancer. V usage is TRBV6-1 and J usage is TRBJ2-1; TRBD2 aligns across 8 bases. DNA for the CDR3: TGTGCCAGCAGTGATGCAGCGGGGGCCAACAATGAGCAGTTCTTC. Encoded protein: CASSDAAGANNEQFF.